This entry concerns a single TCR beta chain. Its antigen is as yet unknown. This sample stems from a study of shared clonotypes between healthy human individuals. Study results and limitations: For sorted subsets, rarefaction showed incomplete sequencing despite large depth.

Clones were read by immunoSEQ multiplex PCR, and TCRdb kept only the in-frame ones, dropping some. The profile shows roughly 1.4 million clones, roughly 98.5% of them singletons. This TCR derives from a man younger than 45 in good health. Sequencing input: naive CD4+ T cells sorted from blood. Regarding subset: CD45RA+ positively selected.

The CDR3 bases are TGTGCCTGGAGTCCCGGGAGGGCCAGTTCCTACGAGCAGTACTTC. This gives the protein CAWSPGRASSYEQYF. V usage is TRBV30 and J usage is TRBJ2-7; 8 bases match TRBD2. The CDR3 contains 15 residues. V dropped 2 bases and J dropped 1; count of bases not matched to a gene: 7. Germline CDR1 reads GTSNPN; CDR2 reads SVGIG (reference sequence).